A single sample gave rise to the 10 T cell receptor beta chains below, sequenced in a study of response to subunit inactivated influenza vaccine. TCRdb re-called the RT-PCR reads with MiXCR, one entry per CDR3 protein. Of around 580,000 distinct CDR3 sequences listed, roughly 12% are singletons. Here the sequenced sample was PBMCs from blood, taken on the day of vaccination. These receptors were collected from a man aged 45-60 years who received an inactivated influenza vaccine.

Comment on this clonotype: Lacking the conserved final phenylalanine or tryptophan, this CDR3 likely reflects a read error. The V call is TRBV5-1, the J call TRBJ2-1; possible D gene TRBD2, 5 bases. CDR1 and CDR2 (germline): SGHRS, YFSETQ. V was clipped by 0 bases and J by 5 bases, with 18 bases between them. This CDR3 is built from 17 residues. As DNA, the CDR3 is TGCGCCAGCAGCTTGGTGCCGGGGATCGGTCCCAACAATGAGCAGTTCTAC. This sequence encodes CASSLVPGIGPNNEQFY.

This rearrangement joins TRBV3-1 to TRBJ2-7, with D perhaps matching TRBD2 (5 bases). Germline V lookup: CDR1 LGHDT, CDR2 YNNKEL (reference sequence). This CDR3 is built from 14 residues. The V end lost 1 base, the J end lost 7 bases, and 14 bases lay between the germline ends. CDR3 coding DNA: TGTGCCAGCAGCCAAGGACTACCAAGGAGTGAGCAGTACTTC. This gives the protein CASSQGLPRSEQYF.

The chain is built from TRBV28 and TRBJ2-1, with TRBD1 identical over 8 bases. Unmatched junction bases numbered 8, after V lost 7 bases and J lost 6 bases. The germline V gene encodes CDR1 MDHEN and CDR2 SYDVKM. CDR3 length: 14 amino acids. This CDR3 reads CASTGQGRVNEQFF. The CDR3 DNA is TGTGCCAGCACCGGACAGGGTAGGGTCAATGAGCAGTTCTTC.

This clonotype was counted between two and nine times. This chain links TRBV12-3 or TRBV12-4 with TRBJ2-1; 7 bases align to TRBD2. CDR3 length equals 16 residues. The J segment lost 3 bases and the V segment lost 6 bases, leaving 11 bases of the junction unmatched. Written as DNA, the CDR3 is TGTGCCAGCAGACCCACATTGGGCGGGAGCTACAATGAGCAGTTCTTC. It specifies CASRPTLGGSYNEQFF.

This clonotype has only a few counts. A junction boundary mismatches the germline segment, possibly from a read error. This sequence joins TRBV12-3 or TRBV12-4 and TRBJ2-5, with TRBD2 matching 9 bases. CDR3 length: 13 amino acids. The CDR3 spells CASNLAGEETQYF. The CDR3 DNA sequence: TGTGCCAGCAATTTAGCGGGGGAAGAGACCCAGTACTTC.

This clonotype appeared a few times. The chain uses TRBV4-1 and TRBJ2-5, with D unresolved. V dropped 3 bases and J dropped 0 bases, with 5 bases sitting between them. The CDR3 covers 13 residues. In germline, CDR1 is MGHRA, CDR2 YSYEKL. The CDR3 DNA reads as TGCGCCAGCAGCCATCCCTACCAAGAGACCCAGTACTTC. Translating it yields CASSHPYQETQYF.

This chain uses TRBV28 with TRBJ1-2, with D unresolved. In germline, CDR1 is MDHEN, CDR2 SYDVKM. V dropped 4 bases and J dropped 4 bases, with 13 bases sitting between them. The CDR3 has 14 residues. The CDR3 spells CASSSDVGIYGYTF. In DNA form, the CDR3 reads TGTGCCAGCAGTTCAGACGTCGGGATCTATGGCTACACCTTC.

This clonotype appeared a few times. The chain combines TRBV4-3 with TRBJ1-4; 10 nucleotides align to TRBD1. CDR1 and CDR2 (germline): LGHNA, YSLEER. The CDR3 is made up of 20 amino acids. V was pared by 0 bases and J by 0 bases, with 10 bases of the junction left unmatched. The chain's CDR3 is CASSQDFGGGTGATNEKLFF. In DNA, the CDR3 is TGCGCCAGCAGCCAAGATTTCGGTGGCGGGACAGGGGCAACTAATGAAAAACTGTTTTTT.

The rearrangement uses TRBV3-1 and TRBJ2-1; D is unresolved. The CDR3 runs 13 residues. Germline V gene sequence: CDR1 LGHDT, CDR2 YNNKEL (reference sequence). Deletions cut 0 bases from V and 2 bases from J, with 2 bases between. This CDR3 is CASSQDPYNEQFF. For the CDR3, the DNA is TGTGCCAGCAGCCAAGATCCCTACAATGAGCAGTTCTTC.

This clonotype was counted between two and nine times. The chain couples TRBV5-1 to TRBJ1-6, with D perhaps TRBD1 (6 bases). The CDR3 extends over 16 amino acids. The germline V gene has CDR1 SGHRS and CDR2 YFSETQ. V shed 1 base and J shed 6 bases, with 14 bases lying between them. The CDR3 nucleotides read TGCGCCAGCAGCTTGAGTCTGGGGGCAGGTAATTCACCCCTCCACTTT. Protein sequence: CASSLSLGAGNSPLHF.